This entry lists 26 T cell receptor beta chains sequenced from one sample in a study of blood T cells in healthy people across ages (dated by TCRdb to between 2014 and 2017). The library was made by 5' RACE. Sequencing took place on an Illumina HiSeq 2500. The second PCR ran for roughly 7 to 12 cycles and used a J-beta primer mix along with a sample-barcoded 5' primer. The public reads were reprocessed in TCRdb via fastp at Q25 and MiXCR, keeping in-frame beta chains. Records with the same CDR3 protein are collapsed into one entry carrying the most frequent genes and DNA. Across this sample there are 700,000 to 800,000 distinct CDR3 sequences, with about 42% seen only once. 20% to 25% of the sample rests with the top ten. What was sequenced was blood. The receptors were sampled from a woman aged 55-70 years in good health.

This clonotype was detected only a few times. This chain connects TRBV20-1 to TRBJ2-3; 11 nucleotides match TRBD1. CDR3 size: 14 residues. Trimming took 7 bases from V and 1 from J; bases not matched to a gene: 4. CDR1 is DFQATT and CDR2 is SNEGSKA in the germline V gene (reference sequence). CDR3 sequence reads: CSVLDRGRTDTQYF. DNA of the CDR3: TGCAGTGTTTTGGACAGGGGGCGCACAGATACGCAGTATTTT.

The rearrangement uses TRBV2 and TRBJ2-7; D is unresolved. The DNA end lines up better with TRBJ2-5; the J call may be wrong. The germline V gene encodes CDR1 SNHLY and CDR2 FYNNEI. CDR3 length: 13 amino acids. The CDR3, as DNA: TGTGCCAGCAGTGAAGTAGGTTCAGAGACCCAGTACTTC. It translates to CASSEVGSETQYF.

This clonotype was counted only a few times. The genes are TRBV30 and TRBJ1-4; D may be TRBD1 (5 bases). Germline loops: CDR1 GTSNPN, CDR2 SVGIG (reference sequence). The CDR3 sequence is 12 residues long. The V gene lost 4 bases and the J gene lost 13 bases, with 16 bases spanning the gap. CDR3 residues: CAWKDNNWGLFF. The CDR3, as DNA: TGTGCCTGGAAGGACAATAATTGGGGACTGTTTTTT.

This clonotype was picked up a small number of times. This sequence joins TRBV20-1 and TRBJ1-5; perhaps TRBD1 as D (6 bases). The germline V gene encodes CDR1 DFQATT and CDR2 SNEGSKA (reference sequence). Trimming took 5 bases from V and 3 from J, leaving 8 bases between them. The CDR3 extends over 12 amino acids. CDR3 DNA sequence: TGCAGTGCTGGACAGTACAATCAGCCCCAGCATTTT. Translating it yields CSAGQYNQPQHF.

The chain is built from TRBV7-8 and TRBJ1-4; tentative D call: TRBD1 (5 bases). V dropped 3 bases and J dropped 3 bases, with 11 bases sitting between them. Germline CDR1 is SGHVS and CDR2 is FQNEAQ. The CDR3 runs 15 residues. The CDR3 loop is CASSFRRGPNEKLFF. The DNA for the CDR3 is TGTGCCAGCAGCTTCCGTAGGGGCCCTAATGAAAAACTGTTTTTT.

The CDR3 DNA reads TGCGCCAGCAGCCAAGATGTGGACAGCTACCAGAACACTGAAGCTTTCTTT. It yields the protein CASSQDVDSYQNTEAFF. The chain couples TRBV4-1 to TRBJ1-1; D might be TRBD1 (6 bases). The CDR3 length is 17 residues. Germline CDR1 is MGHRA and CDR2 is YSYEKL. The V and J ends lost 0 bases and 1 base respectively, with 15 bases between them.

The chain couples TRBV20-1 to TRBJ1-5; TRBD1 is a possible D gene (6 bases). The germline CDR1 and CDR2 sequences are DFQATT and SNEGSKA (reference sequence). V gave up 8 bases and J gave up 3 bases, with 14 bases separating them. The CDR3 covers 13 residues. The CDR3 loop is CSKRGAPNQPQHF. The CDR3 region has the DNA TGCAGTAAAAGGGGGGCTCCCAATCAGCCCCAGCATTTT.

The rearrangement joins TRBV7-9 to TRBJ1-2, with 9 bases matching TRBD1. The germline CDR1 and CDR2 sequences are SEHNR and FQNEAQ (reference sequence). This CDR3 has 18 amino acids. After removal of 5 bases from V and 0 bases from J, the junction contained 13 bases not matched to a gene. As DNA, the CDR3 is TGTGCCAGCAGCATTGCTGGGACAGGGAGTCCCTCTAACTATGGCTACACCTTC. Protein sequence: CASSIAGTGSPSNYGYTF.

The chain joins TRBV12-3 or TRBV12-4 to TRBJ1-6; 7 nucleotides match TRBD1. The CDR3 totals 14 residues. With V trimmed by 5 bases and J by 10 bases, 8 bases remained unmatched. The CDR3 protein is CASSAGTVSSPLHF. CDR3 sequence (DNA): TGTGCCAGCAGTGCCGGGACAGTAAGCTCACCCCTCCACTTT.

For this clonotype: An end of the junction differs from the germline gene, which may be a read error. The chain combines TRBV4-3 with TRBJ2-5; D is possibly TRBD2 (6 bases). This CDR3 is 14 amino acids long. Germline assignment: CDR1 LGHNA and CDR2 YSLEER. The CDR3 coding sequence is TGCGCCGGCAGCCAAGGGCTAGCGAAAGAGACCCAGTACTTC. Protein sequence: CAGSQGLAKETQYF.

V is TRBV7-9 and J is TRBJ1-4, with 8 positions matching TRBD1. Germline CDR1 and CDR2: SEHNR and FQNEAQ (reference sequence). The CDR3 totals 14 residues. The V and J ends lost 10 bases and 5 bases, in that order; junction bases with no gene match: 9. In nucleotides, the CDR3 is TGTGCCACCCATCTGGGACAGGCGAATGAAAAACTGTTTTTT. Amino acids: CATHLGQANEKLFF.

The V call is TRBV12-3 or TRBV12-4, the J call TRBJ1-1, with 7 bases that match TRBD1. V dropped 6 bases and J dropped 8; count of bases not matched to a gene: 9. The CDR3 is 13 amino acids. This chain's CDR3 is CASRSTGTLEAFF. Here the CDR3 DNA reads TGTGCCAGCAGATCGACAGGGACTTTGGAAGCTTTCTTT.

The genes are TRBV7-2 and TRBJ2-4; D might be TRBD1 (6 bases). V was cut by 5 bases and J by 0 bases, with 14 bases left in between. Per the germline V gene, CDR1 is SGHTA and CDR2 is FQGNSA. The CDR3 length is 16 residues. The CDR3 protein is CASSPQGSVAKNIQYF. The CDR3 DNA is TGTGCCAGCAGCCCTCAGGGGTCCGTAGCCAAAAACATTCAGTACTTC.

The J gene is TRBJ2-7, the V gene TRBV7-9; no definite D call. The CDR3 contains 12 residues. Germline V lookup: CDR1 SEHNR, CDR2 FQNEAQ (reference sequence). Trimming removed 4 bases at V and 3 bases at J, with 7 bases between. The DNA for the CDR3 is TGTGCCAGCAGCTGGTCGGACTACGAGCAGTACTTC. Its translation is CASSWSDYEQYF. The full variable domain, with the rest looked up from reference TRBV7-9 and TRBJ2-7, is DTGVSQNPRHKITKRGQNVTFRCDPISEHNRLYWYRQTLGQGPEFLTYFQNEAQLEKSRLLSDRFSAERPKGSFSTLEIQRTEQGDSAMYLCASSWSDYEQYFGPGTRLTVT.

This clonotype was seen a few times. The chain links TRBV6-1 to TRBJ2-1; the D is unclear. This CDR3 is 13 amino acids long. Trimming took 2 bases from V and 6 from J, leaving 8 bases between them. Germline V gene data show CDR1 as MNHNS and CDR2 as SASEGT. The CDR3 reads CASSETLPNEQFF. The CDR3 nucleotides are TGTGCCAGCAGTGAAACTCTCCCCAATGAGCAGTTCTTC.

The chain recombines TRBV10-3 with TRBJ2-5; D call uncertain. The germline V gene encodes CDR1 ENHRY and CDR2 SYGVKD. V was shortened by 3 bases and J by 3 bases, with 11 bases between the two germline ends. The CDR3 runs 14 residues. The CDR3 reads CAISERSLEETQYF. The CDR3 region has the DNA TGTGCCATCAGTGAAAGGTCTTTAGAAGAGACCCAGTACTTC.

The V gene is TRBV4-1, the J gene TRBJ2-1; TRBD1 matches at 8 bases. The germline CDR1 and CDR2 sequences are MGHRA and YSYEKL. Unmatched junction bases numbered 6, after V lost 0 bases and J lost 2 bases. The CDR3 runs 17 residues. CDR3 DNA sequence: TGCGCCAGCAGCCAAGATCTTACAGGGGGGACCTACAATGAGCAGTTCTTC. Translated: CASSQDLTGGTYNEQFF.

The V call is TRBV20-1, the J call TRBJ2-6; the match to TRBD1 covers 9 bases. Per the germline V gene, CDR1 is DFQATT and CDR2 is SNEGSKA (reference sequence). This CDR3 contains 17 residues. V gave up 4 bases and J gave up 0 bases; unmatched junction bases: 7. CDR3: CSAKGLGQGSGANVLTF. The CDR3 DNA is TGCAGTGCTAAGGGCCTGGGACAGGGCTCTGGGGCCAACGTCCTGACTTTC.

This chain links TRBV7-9 with TRBJ2-7; the match to TRBD2 covers 13 bases. V lost 4 bases, J lost 7 bases, and 7 bases stayed unmatched. This CDR3 spans 15 amino acids. Germline V gene data show CDR1 as SEHNR and CDR2 as FQNEAQ (reference sequence). This CDR3 reads CASSYGTSGVREQYF. The CDR3 region has the DNA TGTGCCAGCAGCTACGGGACTAGCGGGGTGAGGGAGCAGTACTTC.

This chain uses TRBV6-2 or TRBV6-3 with TRBJ2-2, with D possibly TRBD1 on 6 matching bases. Trimming removed 0 bases at V and 2 bases at J, with 13 bases between. Germline CDR1 MNHEY, CDR2 SVGEGT. The CDR3 is 17 residues long. As DNA, the CDR3 is TGTGCCAGCAGTTACTCCGGGACAACTTTAAACACCGGGGAGCTGTTTTTT. Its protein product is CASSYSGTTLNTGELFF.

The rearrangement uses TRBV4-3 and TRBJ2-7; 7 bases map to TRBD2. J gave up 0 bases and V 0 bases, and 8 bases lay outside the gene matches. There are 17 residues in the CDR3. Germline-derived CDR1 and CDR2 are LGHNA and YSLEER. DNA of the CDR3: TGCGCCAGCAGCCAAGATTTTTCGGGAGGATCCTCCTACGAGCAGTACTTC. Amino acids: CASSQDFSGGSSYEQYF.

This sequence joins TRBV20-1 and TRBJ2-7; 8 nucleotides agree with TRBD2. The germline V gene has CDR1 DFQATT and CDR2 SNEGSKA (reference sequence). The CDR3 contains 14 residues. V gave up 1 base and J gave up 3 bases; unmatched junction bases: 5. The CDR3 DNA reads TGCAGTGCTAGAGCGGGAGGGGGGAGCTACGAGCAGTACTTC. Translation: CSARAGGGSYEQYF.

With regard to this clonotype: A read error may explain this, as a much larger clone is one base away. The V call is TRBV29-1, the J call TRBJ2-5, with D possibly TRBD2 on 7 matching bases. V was clipped by 4 bases and J by 7 bases, with 22 bases between them. The CDR3 length is 15 residues. From germline, CDR1 is SQVTM and CDR2 ANQGSEA. CDR3 protein: CSVGGPSEGGGTQYF. DNA of the CDR3: TGCAGCGTTGGGGGGCCTTCCGAAGGGGGGGGGACCCAGTACTTC. Supplemented by reference TRBV29-1 and TRBJ2-5, the full variable domain reads SAVISQKPSRDICQRGTSLTIQCQVDSQVTMMFWYRQQPGQSLTLIATANQGSEATYESGFVIDKFPISRPNLTFSTLTVSNMSPEDSSIYLCSVGGPSEGGGTQYFGPGTRLLVL.

The J gene is TRBJ1-2, the V gene TRBV6-5; 8 nucleotides line up with TRBD1. The V segment lost 3 bases and the J segment 7 bases; nucleotides outside the gene matches: 4. CDR1 MNHEY and CDR2 SVGAGI come from the germline V gene. The CDR3 runs 13 residues. Here the CDR3 reads CASSYRDRGGYTF. The CDR3 nucleotides read TGTGCCAGCAGTTATCGAGACAGGGGTGGCTACACCTTC.

The rearrangement links TRBV5-1 to TRBJ2-5, with 10 nucleotides matching TRBD2. The CDR3 is made up of 15 amino acids. Unmatched junction bases numbered 12, after V lost 2 bases and J lost 11 bases. Germline V gives CDR1 SGHRS, CDR2 YFSETQ. Written as DNA, the CDR3 is TGCGCCAGCAGCTTCAAGCGGGAGGGCCCCAATGAGCAGTACTTC. As protein: CASSFKREGPNEQYF.

This clonotype was detected a few times. This sequence joins TRBV6-5 and TRBJ2-1, with a possible D match to TRBD1 (6 bases). Germline values: CDR1 MNHEY, CDR2 SVGAGI. The CDR3 loop spans 14 amino acids. Trimming removed 0 bases at V and 5 bases at J, with 8 bases between. CDR3 in DNA: TGTGCCAGCAGTTACTCACAGGGCAACAATGAGCAGTTCTTC. It yields the protein CASSYSQGNNEQFF.